A single TCR beta chain is shown here with its context. Its antigen is currently unknown. J lost 4 bases, V lost 3 bases, and 12 bases had no gene match. The CDR3 spans 17 residues. Germline V gene lookup returns CDR1 KGHSH and CDR2 LQKENI. This sample stems from a study of post-analysis software for immune sequencing data. Study observations and caveats: TRBV5-6, TRBV5-1 and TRBV20-1 belonged to a set of about five TRBV segments that were more frequent in patients than controls.

Unique molecular identifiers had been added to the TCR beta cDNA libraries. Each CDR3 protein gets one entry after TCRdb re-called the PCR reads with MiXCR. The data show 400,000 to 500,000 distinct CDR3 sequences, with roughly 38% seen just once and about 8% held by the top ten. Sequenced input: blood. This TCR came from a girl aged 2-10 years with multiple sclerosis. The rearrangement uses TRBV18 and TRBJ1-2, with 9 bases matching TRBD1. CDR3 amino acids: CASSPSLQGAEGYGYTF. The CDR3 DNA reads TGTGCCAGCTCACCCTCATTACAGGGGGCGGAGGGCTATGGCTACACCTTC.